This T cell receptor (beta chain) was recorded in a study of early T cells in non-severe SARS-CoV-2 infection. One entry per CDR3 protein, called by TCRdb with MiXCR from the 5' RACE reads. The table includes 60,000 to 75,000 distinct CDR3 sequences, approximately 12% detected once. After removal of 5 bases from V and 0 bases from J, the junction contained 15 bases not matched to a gene. Germline V lookup: CDR1 SGHVS, CDR2 FQNEAQ. The CDR3 is 20 amino acids. The chain has TRBV7-8 and TRBJ2-6; the match to TRBD1 covers 8 bases. Sequencing input: whole blood. This TCR came from an adult who was a healthcare worker with PCR-confirmed SARS-CoV-2 infection or an uninfected control (not recorded which). CDR3 coding DNA: TGTGCCAGCAGCCTCCCCCCCCGGACAGGGCTAAGCTCTGGGGCCAACGTCCTGACTTTC. Its translation: CASSLPPRTGLSSGANVLTF. Variable domain in full (rest from reference TRBV7-8 and TRBJ2-6): GAGVSQSPRYKVAKRGQDVALRCDPISGHVSLFWYQQALGQGPEFLTYFQNEAQLDKSGLPSDRFFAERPEGSVSTLKIQRTQQEDSAVYLCASSLPPRTGLSSGANVLTFGAGSRLTVL.